These T cell receptor beta chains were read from a single sample in a study of blood T cells in healthy people across ages. TCRdb passed the 5' RACE reads through MiXCR, listing each CDR3 protein once. This sample yields around 1.7 million distinct CDR3 sequences, of which roughly 27% are seen a single time; over 7% belongs to the top ten. Sequences were obtained from blood. The receptors come from a woman aged 25-40 years in good health. The CDR3 runs from the conserved cysteine through the conserved F or W. The D gene is left open where the match is weak. Clone size is stated in some rows and not others, as once, few, many or a class when expanded.

TRBV20-1	15	.	few	TRBJ1-5	CSARKQEGSNQPQHF	TGCAGTGCTAGGAAGCAAGAAGGCAGCAATCAGCCCCAGCATTTT
TRBV12-3/TRBV12-4	14	.	many	TRBJ2-5	CASSLGSQGETQYF	TGTGCCAGCAGTTTGGGGAGTCAGGGGGAGACCCAGTACTTC
TRBV4-2	17	TRBD2	many	TRBJ2-4	CASSQSFGAGGENIQYF	TGTGCCAGCAGCCAGAGCTTCGGCGCGGGAGGGGAAAACATTCAGTACTTC
TRBV10-2	15	.	.	TRBJ2-3	CASSRKDETGRAQYF	TGCGCCAGCAGTAGAAAAGACGAGACAGGCAGGGCGCAGTATTTT
TRBV6-6	14	.	many	TRBJ2-5	CASSYSASLETQYF	TGTGCCAGCAGTTACTCCGCTAGCTTGGAGACCCAGTACTTC
TRBV12-3/TRBV12-4	15	TRBD2	once	TRBJ2-4	CASSLAGTIGNIQYF	TGTGCCAGCAGTTTAGCGGGGACTATCGGGAACATTCAGTACTTC
TRBV13	14	TRBD1	few	TRBJ2-1	CASSWDRVGNEQFF	TGTGCCAGCAGCTGGGACAGGGTTGGCAATGAGCAGTTCTTC
TRBV12-3/TRBV12-4	16	.	.	TRBJ2-2	CASTLGGGGSTGELFF	TGTGCCAGCACCCTCGGGGGAGGGGGCAGCACCGGGGAGCTGTTTTTT
TRBV4-1	15	.	.	TRBJ2-2	CASSQDLGLTGELFF	TGCGCCAGCAGCCAAGATCTAGGTCTCACCGGGGAGCTGTTTTTT
TRBV12-3/TRBV12-4	17	TRBD2	.	TRBJ2-3	CASSFSGYSGDTDTQYF	TGTGCCAGCAGTTTCAGTGGCTATAGCGGGGATACAGATACGCAGTATTTT
TRBV5-5	15	TRBD1	.	TRBJ1-1	CASSGIQGARTEAFF	TGTGCCAGCAGCGGCATACAGGGGGCGAGGACTGAAGCTTTCTTT
TRBV30	15	.	.	TRBJ1-1	CAWRPGGMRNTEAFF	TGTGCCTGGAGGCCGGGGGGGATGAGGAACACTGAAGCTTTCTTT
TRBV20-1	15	TRBD1	many	TRBJ2-7	CSALPSIQGGYEQYF	TGCAGTGCCCTCCCCTCTATACAGGGGGGATACGAGCAGTACTTC
TRBV5-6	11	TRBD1	.	TRBJ2-5	CASSSQGKQYF	TGTGCCAGCAGCTCACAGGGGAAGCAGTACTTC
TRBV6-4	13	.	.	TRBJ2-4	CASSASKGNIQYF	TGTGCCAGCAGTGCTAGTAAGGGGAACATTCAGTACTTC
TRBV27	15	TRBD2	few	TRBJ2-1	CASSRSSGRKNEQFF	TGTGCCAGCAGCCGTAGTAGCGGGAGGAAAAATGAGCAGTTCTTC
TRBV7-2	15	.	once	TRBJ1-1	CASSLTWTENTEAFF	TGTGCCAGCAGCTTGACCTGGACGGAGAACACTGAAGCTTTCTTT
TRBV12-3/TRBV12-4	15	TRBD2	.	TRBJ2-2	CASSLPSGYTGELFF	TGTGCCAGCAGTTTGCCTAGCGGGTATACCGGGGAGCTGTTTTTT
TRBV28	13	.	few	TRBJ2-4	CASSPRLGPQQYF	TGTGCCAGCAGCCCTCGGCTCGGACCCCAGCAGTACTTC
TRBV5-1	15	.	.	TRBJ2-1	CASSFDSGSYNEQFF	TGCGCCAGCAGCTTTGATTCAGGGTCCTACAATGAGCAGTTCTTC
TRBV5-1	14	.	.	TRBJ1-1	CASSPRTLNTEAFF	TGCGCCAGCAGCCCCAGAACGTTGAACACTGAAGCTTTCTTT
TRBV6-1	14	TRBD1	few	TRBJ1-1	CASSEDRGNTEAFF	TGTGCCAGCAGTGAAGACAGGGGAAACACTGAAGCTTTCTTT
TRBV10-3	11	.	many	TRBJ1-2	CAISDFYGYTF	TGTGCCATCAGTGACTTCTATGGCTACACCTTC
TRBV3-1	16	.	few	TRBJ2-1	CASSQPRGGPSNEQFF	TGTGCCAGCAGCCAACCCAGGGGGGGGCCTAGCAATGAGCAGTTCTTC
TRBV6-5	16	TRBD2	many	TRBJ2-5	CASSFTGTSGGETQYF	TGTGCCAGCAGTTTCACCGGGACTAGCGGGGGGGAGACCCAGTACTTC
TRBV5-1	14	TRBD1	once	TRBJ2-7	CASSSDRGRDEQYF	TGCGCCAGCAGCTCCGACAGGGGGAGAGACGAGCAGTACTTC
TRBV6-6	14	TRBD1	.	TRBJ1-2	CASSPYRGPEGYTF	TGTGCCAGCAGCCCATACAGGGGCCCGGAGGGCTACACCTTC
TRBV20-1	14	.	.	TRBJ1-4	CSASRPDRGEKLFF	TGCAGTGCTAGCCGACCCGACAGAGGTGAAAAACTGTTTTTT
TRBV9	14	TRBD1	few	TRBJ1-4	CASSVTGGSEKLFF	TGTGCCAGCAGCGTGACAGGGGGCAGTGAAAAACTGTTTTTT
TRBV18	14	.	few	TRBJ1-1	CASSGDNFNPEAFF	TGTGCCAGCTCGGGGGACAACTTCAATCCTGAAGCTTTCTTT
TRBV5-1	15	TRBD1	.	TRBJ1-1	CASSFNRGGDTEAFF	TGCGCCAGCAGCTTTAACAGGGGAGGAGACACTGAAGCTTTCTTT
TRBV5-1	16	TRBD2	.	TRBJ2-3	CASSEGTSGAADTQYF	TGCGCCAGCAGCGAAGGGACTAGCGGGGCGGCTGATACGCAGTATTTT
TRBV12-3/TRBV12-4	17	.	many	TRBJ2-1	CASSLALADRRDNEQFF	TGTGCCAGCAGTTTAGCGCTTGCCGATCGACGTGACAATGAGCAGTTCTTC
TRBV7-8	13	TRBD1	many	TRBJ1-2	CASSFRTGRGYTF	TGTGCCAGCAGCTTCCGGACAGGACGTGGCTACACCTTC
TRBV27	14	.	few	TRBJ1-5	CASSFRGKGQPQHF	TGTGCCAGCAGTTTTAGAGGGAAAGGGCAGCCCCAGCATTTT
TRBV5-1	14	.	.	TRBJ1-5	CASSRDPGNQPQHF	TGCGCCAGCAGCCGGGATCCGGGCAATCAGCCCCAGCATTTT
TRBV30	12	.	many	TRBJ2-7	CAWSSGDYEQYF	TGTGCCTGGTCTTCTGGTGATTACGAGCAGTACTTC
TRBV7-9	17	TRBD2	.	TRBJ2-1	CASSLALGRGAHNEQFF	TGTGCCAGCAGCTTAGCGCTTGGGCGGGGGGCGCACAATGAGCAGTTCTTC
TRBV29-1	15	.	few	TRBJ2-1	CSIERWKGGDNEQFF	TGCAGCATTGAGAGGTGGAAGGGGGGCGACAATGAGCAGTTCTTC
TRBV20-1	14	.	.	TRBJ2-1	CSARSLANYNEQFF	TGCAGTGCTCGGAGTCTAGCGAACTACAATGAGCAGTTCTTC
TRBV20-1	14	.	many	TRBJ2-5	CSARDREIVQTQYF	TGCAGTGCTAGAGATCGGGAGATCGTACAGACCCAGTACTTC
TRBV3-1	14	.	few	TRBJ2-3	CASSPAGWADTQYF	TGTGCCAGCAGCCCAGCGGGCTGGGCAGATACGCAGTATTTT
TRBV6-1	14	TRBD1	.	TRBJ1-2	CASSEMGTGDGYTF	TGTGCCAGCAGTGAAATGGGGACAGGGGATGGCTACACCTTC
TRBV20-1	16	TRBD2	many	TRBJ2-5	CSANRLAEKLQETQYF	TGCAGTGCTAATAGACTAGCGGAGAAGCTACAAGAGACCCAGTACTTC
TRBV5-1	14	.	.	TRBJ1-1	CASSEPQGGTEAFF	TGCGCCAGCAGCGAACCCCAGGGCGGCACTGAAGCTTTCTTT
TRBV27	13	.	many	TRBJ1-6	CASSLWGNSPLHF	TGTGCCAGCAGTTTATGGGGTAATTCACCCCTCCACTTT
TRBV7-9	12	.	.	TRBJ1-1	CASSSKNTEAFF	TGTGCCAGCAGCTCCAAGAACACTGAAGCTTTCTTT
TRBV7-2	17	TRBD1	.	TRBJ1-2	CASSHRGTGSQGYGYTF	TGTGCCAGCAGCCACCGAGGGACAGGGTCTCAAGGTTATGGCTACACCTTC
TRBV30	16	.	.	TRBJ1-2	CAWSTGGLASNYGYTF	TGTGCCTGGAGTACAGGAGGCCTAGCCTCTAACTATGGCTACACCTTC
TRBV5-5	15	.	.	TRBJ1-6	CASSNPGVGNSPLHF	TGTGCCAGCAGCAACCCAGGGGTGGGGAATTCACCCCTCCACTTT
TRBV12-3/TRBV12-4	14	.	few	TRBJ1-2	CASSLGAAAYGYTF	TGTGCCAGCAGTTTAGGGGCAGCAGCCTATGGCTACACCTTC
TRBV10-2	12	.	.	TRBJ2-1	CASSEGHNEQFF	TGCGCCAGCAGTGAGGGCCACAATGAGCAGTTCTTC
TRBV20-1	12	.	.	TRBJ1-6	CSGRSLNSPLHF	TGCAGTGGTCGATCCCTTAATTCACCCCTCCACTTT